The T cell receptor (beta chain) described here comes from a study of T cells in Graves' hyperthyroidism and ophthalmopathy. Points from the study as a whole: Blood also carried most thyroid clonotypes expanded above 0.001.

This clonotype has more than one count but fewer than ten. Its specificity is not known. The CDR3 covers 13 residues. Germline V gene sequence: CDR1 SNHLY, CDR2 FYNNEI. V was shortened by 5 bases and J by 4 bases, with 11 bases between the two germline ends. RNA transcripts gave rise to amplified TCR beta CDR3 regions. When the TCR CDR3 underwent first-round RT-PCR, the HTBI primer set was used. TCRdb itself ran the multiplex PCR reads through MiXCR, one entry per CDR3 protein. The sample carries hundreds of thousands of distinct CDR3 sequences, just under 45% recorded once. This sequence originates from an adult man with Graves' disease, either hyperthyroidism or ophthalmopathy (not recorded which). This chain links TRBV2 with TRBJ2-5; no definite D call. Input material: peripheral blood or thyroid tissue (not recorded which). The CDR3 coding sequence is TGTGCCAGCAGTTCCGCCCTCGGAGAGACCCAGTACTTC. Protein sequence: CASSSALGETQYF.